The following is a TCR beta chain sequence with its context. Its target is not known. The data are from a study of cytomegalovirus exposure and HLA in healthy donors. General study results and limits: There were some public TCRs occurring in many donors, but most TCR sequences were rare. Researchers reportedly found TCR beta sequences accurately predicted most subjects' HLA-A and HLA-B alleles.

The study ran its PCR with 60 Vbeta and 13 Jbeta primers. TCRdb keeps only in-frame clones here, not all; method: immunoSEQ multiplex PCR. The data hold approximately 140,000 clones, with roughly three quarters observed a single time. The CDR3 totals 16 residues. Germline V gives CDR1 SGHNT, CDR2 YYREEE (reference sequence). After removal of 4 bases from V and 2 bases from J, the junction contained 6 bases not matched to a gene. Sequencing was carried out using PBMCs. The source of this sequence is a human donor in good health. V gene TRBV5-4 combines with J gene TRBJ2-5, with 12 nucleotides matching TRBD2. In nucleotides, the CDR3 is TGTGCCAGCAGCCTACGGACTAGCGGGGTACAAGAGACCCAGTACTTC. Protein sequence: CASSLRTSGVQETQYF.